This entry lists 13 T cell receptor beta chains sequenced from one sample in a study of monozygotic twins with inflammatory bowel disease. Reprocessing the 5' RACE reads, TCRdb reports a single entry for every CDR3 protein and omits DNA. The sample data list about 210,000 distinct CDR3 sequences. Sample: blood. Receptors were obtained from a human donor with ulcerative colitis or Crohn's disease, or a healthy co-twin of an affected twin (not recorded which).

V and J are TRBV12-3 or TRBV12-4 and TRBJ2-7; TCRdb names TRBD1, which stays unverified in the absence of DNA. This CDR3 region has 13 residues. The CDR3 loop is CASSLASGNEQYF.

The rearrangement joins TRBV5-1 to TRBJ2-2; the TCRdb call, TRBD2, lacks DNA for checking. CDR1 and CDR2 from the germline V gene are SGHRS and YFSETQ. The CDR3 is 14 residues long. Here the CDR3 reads CASTYGGATGELFF.

CDR3 amino acids: CSVEGWRGEQYF. The V and J genes are TRBV29-1 and TRBJ2-7; TCRdb's D call, TRBD2, is unchecked because there is no DNA. Germline CDR1 and CDR2: SQVTM and ANQGSEA. The CDR3 contains 12 residues.

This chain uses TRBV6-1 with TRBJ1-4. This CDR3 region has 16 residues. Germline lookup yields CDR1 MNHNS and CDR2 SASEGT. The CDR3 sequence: CASSKGRRQGNEKLFF.

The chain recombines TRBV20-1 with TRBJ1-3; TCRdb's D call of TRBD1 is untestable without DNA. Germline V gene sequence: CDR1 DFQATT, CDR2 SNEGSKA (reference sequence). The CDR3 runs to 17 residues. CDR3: CSARDHPGPSSGNTIYF.

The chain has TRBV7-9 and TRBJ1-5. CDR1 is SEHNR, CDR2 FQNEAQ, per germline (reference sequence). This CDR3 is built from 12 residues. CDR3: CASSLPDQPQHF.

This CDR3 reads CASSLGDREMNTEAFF. The chain is built from TRBV5-1 and TRBJ1-1; no DNA is available, so the TRBD1 call from TCRdb remains unchecked. Germline V gene sequence: CDR1 SGHRS, CDR2 YFSETQ. This CDR3 contains 16 residues. Full variable domain (missing parts from reference TRBV5-1 and TRBJ1-1): KAGVTQTPRYLIKTRGQQVTLSCSPISGHRSVSWYQQTPGQGLQFLFEYFSETQRNKGNFPGRFSGRQFSNSRSEMNVSTLELGDSALYLCASSLGDREMNTEAFFGQGTRLTVV.

CDR3 sequence reads: CASSPGQGSDEQYF. The chain joins TRBV5-1 to TRBJ2-7; without DNA, the TCRdb call of TRBD1 cannot be checked. The germline V gene has CDR1 SGHRS and CDR2 YFSETQ. The CDR3 is 14 residues long.

CDR3 in amino acids: CASSPGTGAAYEQYF. The chain is built from TRBV11-1 and TRBJ2-7; TCRdb names TRBD1, which stays unverified in the absence of DNA. CDR1 and CDR2 from the germline V gene are SGHAT and FQDESV (reference sequence). The CDR3 extends over 15 amino acids.

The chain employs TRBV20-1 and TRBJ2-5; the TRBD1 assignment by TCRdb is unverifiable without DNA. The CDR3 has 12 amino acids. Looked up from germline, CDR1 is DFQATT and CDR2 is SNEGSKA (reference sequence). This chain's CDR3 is CSASGGRETQYF.

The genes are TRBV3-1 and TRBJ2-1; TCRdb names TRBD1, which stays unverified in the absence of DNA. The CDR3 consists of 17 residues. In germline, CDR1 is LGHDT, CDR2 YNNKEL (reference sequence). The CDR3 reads CASSQVSLVGPGNEQFF.

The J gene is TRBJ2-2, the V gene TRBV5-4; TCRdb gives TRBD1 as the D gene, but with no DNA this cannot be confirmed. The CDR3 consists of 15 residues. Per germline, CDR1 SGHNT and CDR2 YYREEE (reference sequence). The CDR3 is CASSLRGGRTGELFF.

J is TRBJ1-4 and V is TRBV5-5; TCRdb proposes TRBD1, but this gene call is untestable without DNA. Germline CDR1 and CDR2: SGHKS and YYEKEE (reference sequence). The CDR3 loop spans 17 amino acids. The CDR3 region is CASSLRGTGSIVEKLFF. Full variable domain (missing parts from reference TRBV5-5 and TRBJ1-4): DAGVTQSPTHLIKTRGQQVTLRCSPISGHKSVSWYQQVLGQGPQFIFQYYEKEERGRGNFPDRFSARQFPNYSSELNVNALLLGDSALYLCASSLRGTGSIVEKLFFGSGTQLSVL.